The 17 T cell receptor beta chains listed next were all sequenced from one sample in a study of CD8 T cells in ankylosing spondylitis. TCRdb analysed the 5' RACE reads with MiXCR anew, one entry per CDR3 protein. Here the sample spans 150,000 or so distinct CDR3 sequences, 15% to 20% being singletons. The source material was blood, either unsorted or a sorted T cell fraction (not recorded which). These receptors all stem from a male donor with ankylosing spondylitis or in good health (not recorded which).

The rearrangement links TRBV7-6 to TRBJ2-4, with 10 bases that match TRBD2. This CDR3 has 16 amino acids. The V segment lost 1 base and the J segment 1 base; nucleotides outside the gene matches: 1. CDR1 is SGHVS and CDR2 is FNYEAQ in the germline V gene. Written as DNA, the CDR3 is TGTGCCAGCAGCTTAGTAGCGGGAGGTGCCAAAAACATTCAGTACTTC. Amino acids: CASSLVAGGAKNIQYF.

The V and J genes are TRBV2 and TRBJ2-1; 13 positions match TRBD2. V shed 2 bases and J 10 bases; nucleotides not matched to a gene: 8. Germline V lookup: CDR1 SNHLY, CDR2 FYNNEI. The CDR3 consists of 16 residues. CDR3 coding DNA: TGTGCCAGCAGTGAAACTAGCGGGAGGGCCCTCAGAGAGCAGTTCTTC. Its protein is CASSETSGRALREQFF.

This clonotype was recorded a few times. The rearrangement joins TRBV30 to TRBJ2-1; 9 bases align to TRBD2. Germline V gene sequence: CDR1 GTSNPN, CDR2 SVGIG (reference sequence). V gave up 7 bases and J gave up 8 bases; unmatched junction bases: 6. This CDR3 region has 12 residues. CDR3 bases: TGTGCCTTCCGACTAGCGGAAGATGAGCAGTTCTTC. Encoded protein: CAFRLAEDEQFF.

This clonotype was counted only a few times. This sequence joins TRBV28 and TRBJ2-7; maybe TRBD2 (5 bases). Trimming removed 6 bases from V and 6 bases from J, with 12 bases in between. The length of the CDR3 is 12 residues. The germline V gene encodes CDR1 MDHEN and CDR2 SYDVKM. The CDR3 sequence: CASSTLVLEQYF. The CDR3 DNA follows: TGTGCCAGCAGCACACTAGTTCTCGAGCAGTACTTC.

At least ten counts were recorded for this clonotype. The J gene is TRBJ1-1, the V gene TRBV27; D is possibly TRBD1 (5 bases). V lost 0 bases and J 4 bases, leaving 12 bases between the germline ends. Per the germline V gene, CDR1 is MNHEY and CDR2 is SMNVEV (reference sequence). The CDR3 is 15 amino acids. This chain's CDR3 is CASSLSRSGGTEAFF. CDR3 coding DNA: TGTGCCAGCAGTTTATCGCGAAGTGGGGGCACTGAAGCTTTCTTT.

This clonotype showed up many times. The chain is built from TRBV29-1 and TRBJ1-1; a possible D gene is TRBD1 (6 bases). Trimming took off 2 bases at V and 6 bases at J, with 19 bases between the two ends. The CDR3 consists of 15 residues. Germline-derived CDR1 and CDR2 are SQVTM and ANQGSEA. The CDR3 reads CSVERQDHNNPEAFF. The DNA for the CDR3 is TGCAGCGTTGAAAGACAGGATCACAACAACCCTGAAGCTTTCTTT.

This clonotype was observed many times. The CDR3 coding sequence is TGCGCCAGCAGCTTATCGACAGGGGCCTACAATGAGCAGTTCTTC. Translating it yields CASSLSTGAYNEQFF. The chain recombines TRBV5-1 with TRBJ2-1, with 8 bases fitting TRBD1. Germline lookup yields CDR1 SGHRS and CDR2 YFSETQ. This CDR3 is 15 amino acids long. The V gene end was trimmed by 2 bases and the J gene end by 2 bases; junction bases not matched to a gene: 3.

This clonotype was observed at least ten times. The chain recombines TRBV2 with TRBJ2-2; D ambiguous. The germline gives CDR1 SNHLY, CDR2 FYNNEI. Trimming pared 2 bases from V and 1 base from J, leaving 5 bases between. The CDR3 is made up of 14 amino acids. CDR3: CASSENRNTGELFF. The CDR3 bases are TGTGCCAGCAGTGAAAACAGGAACACCGGGGAGCTGTTTTTT.

This clonotype occurred many times. The chain links TRBV4-1 to TRBJ2-1, with 8 bases identical to TRBD2. V shed 2 bases, J shed 4 bases, and the junction held 10 bases outside the gene matches. Germline V gives CDR1 MGHRA, CDR2 YSYEKL. This CDR3 has 17 residues. CDR3 sequence (DNA): TGCGCCAGCAGCCAAAGGTGGGCGGGAGGTCCTTACAATGAGCAGTTCTTC. It encodes CASSQRWAGGPYNEQFF.

This clonotype occurred many times. For the CDR3, the DNA is TGCAGCGTTGAGGTTGGCGGGGAGCTGTTTTTT. This encodes CSVEVGGELFF. The J gene is TRBJ2-2, the V gene TRBV29-1; no clear D gene. The CDR3 is 11 residues long. Germline lookup yields CDR1 SQVTM and CDR2 ANQGSEA. V shed 3 bases and J shed 7 bases, with 6 bases lying between them.

The sample holds a few counts of this clonotype. V gene TRBV28 combines with J gene TRBJ2-1; D gene unclear. Trimming left V 5 bases short and J 6 bases short, with 14 bases between. Germline V lookup: CDR1 MDHEN, CDR2 SYDVKM. CDR3 size: 14 residues. CDR3 DNA: TGTGCCAGCAGTGTTTTCCAGGAGATCAATGAGCAGTTCTTC. It translates to CASSVFQEINEQFF.

This clonotype has just a few counts. This chain joins TRBV27 and TRBJ2-2; possible D gene TRBD1, 5 bases. Germline V lookup: CDR1 MNHEY, CDR2 SMNVEV (reference sequence). Deletions cut 2 bases from V and 1 base from J, with 11 bases between. The CDR3 totals 16 residues. CDR3: CASSLLPQGNTGELFF. As DNA, the CDR3 is TGTGCCAGCAGTTTACTCCCTCAGGGGAACACCGGGGAGCTGTTTTTT.

This clonotype came up many times. V usage is TRBV5-1 and J usage is TRBJ1-3; D gene unclear. CDR1 and CDR2 (germline): SGHRS, YFSETQ. Deletions cut 0 bases from V and 0 bases from J, with 10 bases between. The CDR3 consists of 16 residues. The CDR3 DNA follows: TGCGCCAGCAGCTTGGCCGGTCCGTCCTCTGGAAACACCATATATTTT. This translates into CASSLAGPSSGNTIYF.

The chain recombines TRBV11-3 with TRBJ1-3; D is perhaps TRBD1 (6 bases). Germline CDR1 is SGHNT and CDR2 is YENEEA. Trimming stripped 5 bases from V and 7 bases from J, with 18 bases between. The CDR3 has 15 residues. In nucleotides, the CDR3 is TGTGCCAGCAGCCAAAGGGGACATCCCGGGAACACCATATATTTT. It codes for CASSQRGHPGNTIYF. Variable domain in full (rest from reference TRBV11-3 and TRBJ1-3): EAGVVQSPRYKIIEKKQPVAFWCNPISGHNTLYWYLQNLGQGPELLIRYENEEAVDDSQLPKDRFSAERLKGVDSTLKIQPAELGDSAVYLCASSQRGHPGNTIYFGEGSWLTVV.

The CDR3 loop reads CASSPQAGHSYNEQFF. Here the CDR3 DNA reads TGTGCCAGCAGCCCACAAGCGGGGCACTCCTACAATGAGCAGTTCTTC. The V gene is TRBV3-1, the J gene TRBJ2-1; the match to TRBD2 covers 7 bases. The trim removed 4 bases at V and 0 bases at J, leaving 6 bases unmatched. This CDR3 has 16 amino acids. Germline CDR1 reads LGHDT; CDR2 reads YNNKEL (reference sequence).

Many counts were recorded for this clonotype. This rearrangement joins TRBV18 to TRBJ2-2; a weak D match, TRBD1 (5 bases). The CDR3 is made up of 14 amino acids. The germline V gene has CDR1 KGHSH and CDR2 LQKENI. With 6 bases removed from V and 0 bases from J, the gap between germline ends came to 8 bases. CDR3 sequence (DNA): TGTGCCAGCTCCAGGGCCACGAACACCGGGGAGCTGTTTTTT. Translating it yields CASSRATNTGELFF.

In this sample, this clonotype turned up many times. The chain has TRBV20-1 and TRBJ2-1, with TRBD2 matching 8 bases. V shed 0 bases and J 1 base; nucleotides not matched to a gene: 8. The V gene's germline CDR1 is DFQATT and CDR2 SNEGSKA (reference sequence). The CDR3 contains 17 residues. CDR3 sequence (DNA): TGCAGTGCTAGAGAGCCTAGCGGGTGGACTTCCTACAATGAGCAGTTCTTC. Its protein product is CSAREPSGWTSYNEQFF.